The present T cell receptor beta chain was sequenced within a study of blood T cell repertoires in COVID-19 (dated by TCRdb to the early 2020s). Describing the broader study: Samples from collaborators originated in the United States, Italy and Spain and spanned both the acute and convalescent phases of COVID-19. A de-identified subject ID, COVID-19 status, age in years and sex were almost always included in the sample metadata. Deeply sampled blood TCRbeta repertoires from subjects exposed to, actively infected with, or recovered from COVID-19 were included in the dataset. Where HLA class I and class II types were available, the types were taken from metadata supplied by the sample provider, not from assay-based typing. The prospective study material was composed of cDNA or gDNA derived from T cells, B-cell-depleted T cells, or PBMCs. Samples were obtained from the ongoing ImmuneRACE study (first 160 participants) and from over a thousand subjects provided by 6 global collaborators. A freely available public database, intended as a resource for researchers studying the immune response to SARS-CoV-2, is where the repertoires were released.

TCRbeta CDR3 regions were amplified from genomic DNA using the immunoSEQ Assay, a bias-controlled multiplex PCR. The authors processed their data as follows. The number of nucleated cells in each sample was estimated by amplification of reference gene primers within the assay. To quantify the absolute abundance of each unique TCRbeta CDR3 rearrangement, sequence reads were collapsed and filtered. Productive Simpson clonality was computed per sample as the square root of Simpson's diversity index over productive rearrangements. TCRdb limited this immuneACCESS table to in-frame rearrangements with V and J called. A share of clones is missing; checked studies link under half to unresolved V genes, and the rest is unexplained. The D gene and trimming were derived from the DNA, and the V and J assignments and clone size from that table. Recorded for this sample are about 100,000 clones; 85% to 90% of them occurred a single time. The top ten hold 5.1% of the sample.

There are 14 amino acids in the CDR3, from cysteine to phenylalanine inclusive. Only CDR3 DNA is held: 42 bases, read in frame from base 1. In the germline V gene, CDR1 corresponds to SGHDN and CDR2 to FVKESK. At the junction V is shortened by 4 bases and J by 5 bases, with 14 bases in between. What the authors observed across the whole study: Clinical and demographic metadata were provided uncurated, with the amount varying by source and participant.

About this clone itself: The antigen it recognizes is unknown. Base qualities are missing; no much larger clone stands one base away.

The collaborating institutions used their own protocols to collect whole blood in K2EDTA tubes. For TCRbeta analysis, collaborators shipped samples as frozen whole blood, isolated PBMCs, or DNA extracted from either of those sample types. Sequenced sample: peripheral blood. The receptor's source is a human donor in a cohort sampled during active COVID-19. This chain is built from TRBV14 and TRBJ1-2; the D gene identity is not certain. The CDR3 protein is CASSLSGFLYGYTF. The DNA reads TGTGCCAGCAGCCTGTCCGGGTTTCTTTATGGCTACACCTTC.